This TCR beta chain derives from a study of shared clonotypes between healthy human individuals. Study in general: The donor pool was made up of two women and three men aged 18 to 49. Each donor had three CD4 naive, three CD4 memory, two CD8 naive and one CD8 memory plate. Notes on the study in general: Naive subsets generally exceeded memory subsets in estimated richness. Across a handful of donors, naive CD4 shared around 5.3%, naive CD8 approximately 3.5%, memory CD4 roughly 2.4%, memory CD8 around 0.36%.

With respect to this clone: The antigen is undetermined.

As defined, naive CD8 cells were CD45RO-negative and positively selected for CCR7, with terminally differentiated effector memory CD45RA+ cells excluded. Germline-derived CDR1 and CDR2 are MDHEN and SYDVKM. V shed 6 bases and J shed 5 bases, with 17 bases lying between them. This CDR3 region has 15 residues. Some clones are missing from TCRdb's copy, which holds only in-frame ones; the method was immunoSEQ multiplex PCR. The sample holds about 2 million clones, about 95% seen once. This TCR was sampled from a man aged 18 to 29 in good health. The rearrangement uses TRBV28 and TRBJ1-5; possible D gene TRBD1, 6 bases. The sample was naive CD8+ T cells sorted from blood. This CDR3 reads CASSPTGTVYQPQHF. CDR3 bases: TGTGCCAGCAGCCCGACAGGTACGGTCTATCAGCCCCAGCATTTT.